One and the same sample provided the 10 T cell receptor delta chains below, sequenced in a study of gamma-delta chains in newborns, infants, children. TCRdb fed the reads to CATT. This table has 7,500 to 10,000 delta-chain clones, 1.6% appearing once. Sequencing was performed on blood. These receptors were taken from a child who was a newborn, infant or young child, either healthy, febrile or measles-vaccinated (not recorded which).

Concerning this clone: TCRdb lists the protein of a much larger clone for this DNA, which differs at residue 13, so this is likely a read error; the protein given here is translated from the DNA itself. The chain is built from TRDV2 and TRDJ1, with 8 bases identical to TRDD3. Germline CDR1 is GEAIGNYY and CDR2 is EKD. The CDR3 is 15 amino acids. The CDR3 nucleotides are TGTGCCTGTGACACGTGGGATACGGGAGCCGATAAACCCATCTTT. Encoded protein: CACDTWDTGADKPIF.

Details on this clone: This DNA translates differently at residue 15 from the TCRdb protein, which is that of a much larger clone; a read error is likely, and the protein shown is the DNA's own translation. This rearrangement joins TRDV2 to TRDJ1, with TRDD3 matching over 8 bases. The CDR3 is 18 residues long. The V gene's germline CDR1 is GEAIGNYY and CDR2 EKD. CDR3 region: CACDTLSAGGPYTDRLIF. The CDR3 bases are TGTGCCTGTGACACCCTCTCGGCTGGGGGACCTTACACCGATAGACTCATCTTT.

This clone was counted only a few times. For this DNA, TCRdb reports the protein of a much larger clone, which diverges at residue 3, most likely from a read error; the protein presented here is translated directly from the DNA. The rearrangement uses TRDV1 and TRDJ1; 8 bases line up with TRDD3. Germline CDR1 TSWWSYY, CDR2 QGS. This CDR3 is built from 17 residues. This CDR3 is CAIGERSLGGYTDKLIF. In DNA form, the CDR3 reads TGTGCTATTGGGGAACGGTCACTGGGGGGCTACACCGATAAACTCATCTTT.

Points on this clone: TCRdb has a much larger clone's protein, which differs at residue 11 from the translation of this DNA, likely because of a read error; what is shown is the protein translated from the DNA. The chain employs TRDV2 and TRDJ3, with 11 bases fitting TRDD3. V shed 2 bases, J shed 3 bases, and the junction held 11 bases outside the gene matches. In germline, CDR1 is GEAIGNYY, CDR2 EKD. This CDR3 is 20 amino acids long. Here the CDR3 DNA reads TGTGCCTGTGACAACTCCGTACTGGGGGATAAGGACTGGGACACCCGACAGATGTTTTTC. Its translation: CACDNSVLGDKDWDTRQMFF.

This clone is labeled medium-sized. The rearrangement joins TRDV3 to TRDJ1; D might be TRDD3 (5 bases). Trimming stripped 0 bases from V and 1 base from J, with 21 bases between. Germline-derived CDR1 and CDR2 are TVYSNPD and GDNSRS (reference sequence). The CDR3 covers 17 residues. The DNA for the CDR3 is TGTGCCTTTAGAGGAGACAGGGTTCCCGGGGGCACCGATAAACTCATCTTT. Residues: CAFRGDRVPGGTDKLIF.

This clone is categorized as medium-sized. The sample holds other DNA sequences that translate to the same CDR3. The chain carries TRDV1 and TRDJ2; TRDD3 might be the D (5 bases). The V end lost 1 base, the J end lost 0 bases, and 12 bases lay between the germline ends. Germline V gene sequence: CDR1 TSWWSYY, CDR2 QGS. The CDR3 length is 17 residues. CDR3 in DNA: TGTGCTCTTGGGGAACAAGGGGGGCCGGCTTTGACAGCACAACTCTTCTTT. Translation gives CALGEQGGPALTAQLFF.

This clone was seen a handful of times. Given a much more abundant clone one base away, this may be a read error. Other nucleotide sequences from this sample produce the same CDR3. The chain joins TRDV1 to TRDJ1; TRDD3 matches 11 bases. This CDR3 is built from 22 residues. Germline-derived CDR1 and CDR2 are TSWWSYY and QGS. V shed 0 bases and J 0 bases; nucleotides not matched to a gene: 18. The CDR3 spells CALGELTFLRWGIRPYTDKLIF. The CDR3 DNA reads TGTGCTCTTGGGGAACTTACCTTCCTACGGTGGGGGATACGCCCATACACCGATAAACTCATCTTT.

This chain links TRDV1 with TRDJ1, with D perhaps matching TRDD2 (6 bases). The CDR3 spans 15 residues. V was trimmed by 4 bases and J by 5 bases, leaving 17 bases between them. Germline loops: CDR1 TSWWSYY, CDR2 QGS. DNA for the CDR3: TGTGCTCTTGGGGGTTTCCCTTCCCCCGAGGATAAACTCATCTTT. Amino acids: CALGGFPSPEDKLIF.

This clone appeared a few times. The chain links TRDV1 to TRDJ1, with TRDD3 matching 8 bases. The CDR3 has 19 amino acids. CDR1 and CDR2 from the germline V gene are TSWWSYY and QGS. After removal of 4 bases from V and 1 base from J, the junction contained 17 bases not matched to a gene. In DNA form, the CDR3 reads TGTGCTCTTGGGGTCCACATATGGGGGATCCATAAAGGCACCGATAAACTCATCTTT. This gives the protein CALGVHIWGIHKGTDKLIF.

Comments on this clone: A far bigger clonotype differs at one base, so this is likely a read error. V is TRDV2 and J is TRDJ3; 11 nucleotides match TRDD3. The CDR3 contains 17 residues. The germline V gene has CDR1 GEAIGNYY and CDR2 EKD. CDR3 residues: CASDVLGDTWDTRQMFF. The CDR3 DNA sequence: TGTGCCAGTGACGTACTGGGGGATACCTGGGACACCCGACAGATGTTTTTC.